The present entry profiles one T cell receptor beta chain with its context. What it recognizes is unknown. The protocol was immunoSEQ multiplex PCR, while the TCRdb copy is restricted to in-frame clones and leaves out a portion. This table has 30,000 or so clones, 82% appearing once. The data belong to a study of Tregs in tolerant kidney transplant recipients. Study as a whole: Sorting of CD4+CD25+CD127- cells followed roughly 3-day belatacept mixed lymphocyte reactions, sometimes with roughly 5-day graft donor restimulation. General observations from the study: Activated donor B cell expansion appeared to reveal the most relevant donor-specific TCRbeta repertoire. This study did not directly address biological reproducibility. Findings come from small patient numbers and require larger validation.

V trimming: 3 bases; J trimming: 4 bases; junction bases outside the gene matches: 8. The CDR3 loop spans 15 amino acids. Germline CDR1 SGHRS, CDR2 YFSETQ. This clonotype originated in a human donor in good health. The chain has TRBV5-1 and TRBJ1-2, with 8 positions matching TRBD1. The sequenced material came from Tregs from blood cultured with allogeneic cells. CDR3 amino acids: CASSSGTGNGYGYTF. The CDR3 coding sequence is TGCGCCAGCAGCTCCGGGACAGGCAATGGCTATGGCTACACCTTC.